These 21 T cell receptor beta chains were sequenced from one sample in a study of neurological immune-mediated disorders. A single record per CDR3 protein comes from TCRdb applying MiXCR to the 5' RACE reads. The sample lists more than 75,000 distinct CDR3 sequences, 10% occurring once. The sequenced sample consisted of PBMCs. The receptors originated from a man aged 35 to 55 in good health.

CDR3 in amino acids: CASSLELGRVPYEQYF. The CDR3 DNA sequence: TGTGCCAGCAGCTTAGAGTTGGGCAGGGTACCCTACGAGCAGTACTTC. V is TRBV7-6 and J is TRBJ2-7; a weak D match, TRBD1 (5 bases). Trimming stripped 1 base from V and 2 bases from J, with 15 bases between. This CDR3 region has 16 residues. Germline V gene data show CDR1 as SGHVS and CDR2 as FNYEAQ. The full variable domain, in which reference TRBV7-6 and TRBJ2-7 provide the parts outside the CDR3, is GAGVSQSPRYKVTKRGQDVALRCDPISGHVSLYWYRQALGQGPEFLTYFNYEAQQDKSGLPNDRFSAERPEGSISTLTIQRTEQRDSAMYRCASSLELGRVPYEQYFGPGTRLTVT.

This clonotype was counted many times. This rearrangement joins TRBV5-1 to TRBJ2-2; D is unclear. In germline, CDR1 is SGHRS, CDR2 YFSETQ. V was pared by 6 bases and J by 6 bases, with 15 bases between. There are 14 residues in the CDR3. Here the CDR3 reads CASTQARVPGELFF. Here the CDR3 DNA reads TGCGCCAGCACCCAGGCCCGGGTTCCCGGGGAGCTGTTTTTT.

This clonotype was recorded many times. The genes are TRBV6-6 and TRBJ2-7, with a weak D call TRBD2 (5 bases). Germline V gene sequence: CDR1 MNHNY, CDR2 SVGAGI (reference sequence). The length of the CDR3 is 12 residues. V shed 5 bases and J shed 7 bases, with 12 bases lying between them. CDR3 bases: TGTGCCAGCAGTATATCCCGGGATGAGCAGTACTTC. Translated, it gives CASSISRDEQYF.

This clonotype was counted ten times or more. The chain employs TRBV2 and TRBJ1-1; the D is unclear. Trimming shortened V by 8 bases and J by 1 base, and 14 bases separated the two germline ends. From germline, CDR1 is SNHLY and CDR2 FYNNEI. There are 14 residues in the CDR3. CDR3 residues: CASSAVEANTEAFF. CDR3 sequence (DNA): TGTGCCAGCTCGGCAGTGGAGGCGAACACTGAAGCTTTCTTT.

This clonotype was observed many times. The rearrangement joins TRBV6-5 to TRBJ2-2; D tentatively reads TRBD1 or TRBD2 (6 bases each). Trimming took 7 bases from V and 5 from J, leaving 17 bases between them. Looked up from germline, CDR1 is MNHEY and CDR2 is SVGAGI. This CDR3 is 15 amino acids long. CDR3 coding DNA: TGTGCCAGCACTCGCCGCCCGGGGGCAACCGGGGAGCTGTTTTTT. This encodes CASTRRPGATGELFF.

This clonotype was seen only a few times. J is TRBJ2-7 and V is TRBV29-1; D ambiguous. V was cut by 6 bases and J by 2 bases, with 17 bases left in between. This CDR3 comprises 14 residues. Germline V lookup: CDR1 SQVTM, CDR2 ANQGSEA. The CDR3 reads CSVVRPNPTYEQYF. The DNA for the CDR3 is TGCAGCGTGGTCCGGCCAAACCCCACCTACGAGCAGTACTTC.

In its sample, this clonotype was seen many times. The chain combines TRBV6-2 or TRBV6-3 with TRBJ2-3; D remains ambiguous. Germline assignment: CDR1 MNHEY and CDR2 SVGEGT. Trimming shortened V by 6 bases and J by 1 base, and 20 bases separated the two germline ends. The CDR3 runs to 17 residues. In nucleotides, the CDR3 is TGTGCCAGCAGCTTCTCGCCAGGCGAAGTAGGCACAGATACGCAGTATTTT. Its protein product is CASSFSPGEVGTDTQYF.

This clonotype was seen at least ten times. The V and J genes are TRBV18 and TRBJ2-3; 10 nucleotides line up with TRBD1. The germline V gene has CDR1 KGHSH and CDR2 LQKENI. V lost 1 base and J lost 3; bases outside the gene matches: 4. The CDR3 is 16 amino acids. In nucleotides, the CDR3 is TGTGCCAGCTCACCACAGTGGGACAGGGGTACAGATACGCAGTATTTT. Translated, it gives CASSPQWDRGTDTQYF.

This clonotype has just a few counts. The chain couples TRBV7-2 to TRBJ2-5; no reliable D call. This CDR3 is 15 amino acids long. Trimming stripped 5 bases from V and 0 bases from J, with 13 bases between. Germline V gene sequence: CDR1 SGHTA, CDR2 FQGNSA. In DNA form, the CDR3 reads TGTGCCAGCAGCCCCCCCGGCGTTAACCAAGAGACCCAGTACTTC. This codes for CASSPPGVNQETQYF.

This clonotype was seen ten or more times. The chain links TRBV24-1 to TRBJ2-3; TRBD2 is a possible D gene (5 bases). CDR1 is KGHDR, CDR2 SFDVKD, per germline. The CDR3 loop spans 13 amino acids. With 7 bases removed from V and 1 base from J, the gap between germline ends came to 8 bases. CDR3 in DNA: TGTGCCACCAGCCCGCGGGGCACAGATACGCAGTATTTT. It is translated as CATSPRGTDTQYF.

This clonotype came up many times. One end of the junction fails to match germline, which may point to a read error. DNA for the CDR3: TGTGCCACCTCCACCGGGGGGGTAGGGCTTCACTTC. Translated: CATSTGGVGLHF. This chain uses TRBV24-1 with TRBJ2-1; 8 nucleotides align to TRBD2. Per germline, CDR1 KGHDR and CDR2 SFDVKD. The CDR3 runs 12 residues.

In the case of this clonotype: A read error may explain this, as a much larger clone is one base away. V is TRBV6-1 and J is TRBJ2-1; D not certain. Germline values: CDR1 MNHNS, CDR2 SASEGT. The CDR3 loop spans 13 amino acids. The CDR3 is CANSEFTEYEQFF. CDR3 DNA sequence: TGTGCCAACAGTGAATTTACTGAATATGAGCAGTTCTTC.

This clonotype was observed at least ten times. The gene calls are TRBV7-9 and TRBJ2-2, with D tentatively TRBD1 or TRBD2 (7 bases each). The V gene's germline CDR1 is SEHNR and CDR2 FQNEAQ (reference sequence). Deletions cut 4 bases from V and 0 bases from J, with 9 bases between. The CDR3 spans 15 residues. CDR3 coding DNA: TGTGCCAGCAGCTCAGGGGGGGCGAACACCGGGGAGCTGTTTTTT. This sequence encodes CASSSGGANTGELFF. Full variable domain (rest looked up from reference TRBV7-9 and TRBJ2-2): DTGVSQNPRHKITKRGQNVTFRCDPISEHNRLYWYRQTLGQGPEFLTYFQNEAQLEKSRLLSDRFSAERPKGSFSTLEIQRTEQGDSAMYLCASSSGGANTGELFFGEGSRLTVL.

The J gene is TRBJ1-1, the V gene TRBV3-1, with D unclear. Germline-derived CDR1 and CDR2 are LGHDT and YNNKEL (reference sequence). Trimming cost V 0 bases and J 10 bases, with 12 bases left between them. The CDR3 runs 13 residues. This CDR3 is CASSQDGPAGAFF. Here the CDR3 DNA reads TGTGCCAGCAGCCAAGATGGACCGGCAGGAGCTTTCTTT.

V and J are TRBV18 and TRBJ1-1; 8 nucleotides align to TRBD1. This CDR3 is built from 14 residues. CDR1 and CDR2 from the germline V gene are KGHSH and LQKENI. V lost 6 bases to trimming and J lost 3 bases; unmatched junction nucleotides: 6. The CDR3 loop reads CASSPTGGDTEAFF. DNA of the CDR3: TGTGCCAGCTCTCCAACAGGGGGGGACACTGAAGCTTTCTTT.

This clonotype was picked up many times. The chain links TRBV24-1 to TRBJ2-1; TRBD1 or TRBD2 may be the D gene (6 bases each). The CDR3 totals 16 residues. Between the trimmed V and J ends, which lost 4 bases and 5 bases, there was a span of 17 bases. Per the germline V gene, CDR1 is KGHDR and CDR2 is SFDVKD. The CDR3 bases are TGTGCCACCAGTGACTGGGGACAAGGAGGGCACAATGAGCAGTTCTTC. Its translation: CATSDWGQGGHNEQFF.

In its sample, this clonotype was seen many times. CDR3 bases: TGTGCCAGCAGTCGGAGACCCGGGACAGCGAGCCAAGAGACCCAGTACTTC. Translation: CASSRRPGTASQETQYF. This chain joins TRBV6-6 and TRBJ2-5, with 7 positions matching TRBD1. V was clipped by 5 bases and J by 1 base; unmatched bases: 13. Germline assignment: CDR1 MNHNY and CDR2 SVGAGI (reference sequence). The CDR3 covers 17 residues.

As regards this clonotype: A much larger clone lies a single base off, so this may be a read error. The chain has TRBV9 and TRBJ2-7; D may match TRBD1 or TRBD2 (5 bases each). V lost 3 bases and J 5 bases, leaving 15 bases between the germline ends. The CDR3 is 14 amino acids. In germline, CDR1 is SGDLS, CDR2 YYNGEE. This CDR3 reads CASSEGRGPDEQYF. The CDR3 nucleotides are TGTGCCAGCAGCGAGGGACGGGGACCTGACGAGCAGTACTTC.

In this sample, this clonotype turned up many times. The chain has TRBV7-2 and TRBJ2-3, with 10 bases aligning to TRBD2. CDR3 size: 17 residues. The V gene end was trimmed by 1 base and the J gene end by 2 bases; junction bases not matched to a gene: 6. Germline-derived CDR1 and CDR2 are SGHTA and FQGNSA. Here the CDR3 reads CASSLDWLAGVTDTQYF. For the CDR3, the DNA is TGTGCCAGCAGCTTAGATTGGCTAGCGGGGGTCACAGATACGCAGTATTTT.

In this sample, this clonotype turned up a few times. The V gene is TRBV6-5, the J gene TRBJ1-6; possibly TRBD1 for D (5 bases). Per the germline V gene, CDR1 is MNHEY and CDR2 is SVGAGI. The V gene lost 8 bases and the J gene lost 9 bases, with 17 bases spanning the gap. The CDR3 totals 14 residues. The CDR3 DNA reads as TGTGCCAGCCGCATTCAGGGAGTCGGTTCACCCCTCCACTTT. Translating gives CASRIQGVGSPLHF.

This clonotype has a count of ten or more. The chain links TRBV5-1 to TRBJ2-3; 14 nucleotides align to TRBD2. The germline gives CDR1 SGHRS, CDR2 YFSETQ. This CDR3 comprises 17 residues. The V gene end was trimmed by 4 bases and the J gene end by 4 bases; junction bases not matched to a gene: 8. The CDR3 DNA reads TGCGCCAGCAGCACGGGACTAGCGGGAGAGGACCCAGATACGCAGTATTTT. Translated: CASSTGLAGEDPDTQYF.